The T cell receptor beta chain described here comes from a study of T cells in Graves' hyperthyroidism and ophthalmopathy. Regions amplified from RNA transcripts were the TCR beta CDR3 regions. First-round RT-PCR targeting the TCR CDR3 was performed with the HTBI primer set. Using its own MiXCR run on the multiplex PCR reads, TCRdb lists one record per CDR3 protein. The sample lists 450,000 to 500,000 distinct CDR3 sequences; roughly 23% were seen once. The CDR3 runs to 15 residues. Germline loops: CDR1 MDHEN, CDR2 SYDVKM. V gave up 6 bases and J gave up 2 bases; unmatched junction bases: 7. This clonotype was detected a few times.

The chain uses TRBV28 and TRBJ1-5; 7 bases map to TRBD1. The TCR originated in a woman in her 70s with Graves' ophthalmopathy. Sample: blood. The CDR3 bases are TGTGCCAGCAGGTCAGGGGGTCGTCGCAATCAGCCCCAGCATTTT. It is translated as CASRSGGRRNQPQHF.